Following are 29 T cell receptor beta chains from one sample sequenced in a study of cytomegalovirus exposure and HLA in healthy donors. The PCR used 60 Vbeta and 13 Jbeta primers. Libraries were prepared by immunoSEQ multiplex PCR; TCRdb keeps only in-frame clonotypes and omits some of them. This table holds some 100,000 clones, more than 70% found once. The sample was PBMCs. The source is a man under 40 in good health and CMV-seronegative.

This chain connects TRBV4-1 to TRBJ2-5, with 12 bases identical to TRBD2. CDR3 length: 16 residues. The V segment lost 2 bases and the J segment 5 bases; nucleotides outside the gene matches: 6. The germline CDR1 and CDR2 sequences are MGHRA and YSYEKL. CDR3 in DNA: TGCGCCAGCAGCCAAACCGGACTAGCGGGAAGGGAGACCCAGTACTTC. It encodes CASSQTGLAGRETQYF.

In DNA, the CDR3 is TGTGCCAGCAGTTTGGACAGGAGGAACACCGGGGAGCTGTTTTTT. Protein sequence: CASSLDRRNTGELFF. This sequence joins TRBV2 and TRBJ2-2; 7 bases line up with TRBD1. The germline V gene encodes CDR1 SNHLY and CDR2 FYNNEI. The CDR3 runs 15 residues. The V gene end was trimmed by 5 bases and the J gene end by 1 base; junction bases not matched to a gene: 4.

This clone has only one observation. The rearrangement links TRBV6-5 to TRBJ2-7; 10 bases agree with TRBD1. The CDR3 is 13 amino acids. CDR1 MNHEY and CDR2 SVGAGI come from the germline V gene. Trimming removed 6 bases from V and 5 bases from J; junction bases left unmatched: 4. In DNA, the CDR3 is TGTGCCAGCAGCCGACAGGGGGCCAACGAGCAGTACTTC. Translation: CASSRQGANEQYF.

The chain employs TRBV7-9 and TRBJ1-4; 10 bases line up with TRBD1. Trimming cost V 8 bases and J 14 bases; bases outside gene matches: 14. The CDR3 spans 14 residues. Germline V gene lookup returns CDR1 SEHNR and CDR2 FQNEAQ (reference sequence). The CDR3 sequence: CASGPTRTGGFLFF. CDR3 DNA: TGTGCCAGCGGGCCGACACGGACAGGGGGTTTCCTGTTTTTT.

This chain connects TRBV10-3 to TRBJ1-2, with 7 bases lining up with TRBD1. V dropped 1 base and J dropped 6; count of bases not matched to a gene: 2. CDR3 size: 13 residues. Germline CDR1 ENHRY, CDR2 SYGVKD. CDR3 amino acids: CAISEWQGDGYTF. The CDR3 DNA reads as TGTGCCATCAGTGAGTGGCAGGGGGATGGCTACACCTTC.

This clone came up once. The chain combines TRBV28 with TRBJ2-7; TRBD2 agrees at 13 bases. The CDR3 length is 15 residues. V gave up 4 bases and J gave up 7 bases; unmatched junction bases: 7. Germline V gives CDR1 MDHEN, CDR2 SYDVKM. The CDR3 spells CASSYGTSGIGEQYF. CDR3 bases: TGTGCCAGCAGTTATGGGACTAGCGGGATTGGGGAGCAGTACTTC.

There are a few counts of this clone. The chain couples TRBV13 to TRBJ2-2; 7 positions agree with TRBD2. This CDR3 is 17 amino acids long. Trimming cost V 3 bases and J 0 bases; bases outside gene matches: 7. Germline CDR1 and CDR2: PRHDT and FYEKMQ (reference sequence). The CDR3 is CASSFVDGGTNTGELFF. The CDR3 bases are TGTGCCAGCAGCTTTGTAGACGGGGGGACGAACACCGGGGAGCTGTTTTTT.

The gene calls are TRBV19 and TRBJ2-6; D is uncertain. CDR1 and CDR2 (germline): LNHDA, SQIVND (reference sequence). The V end lost 0 bases, the J end lost 0 bases, and 3 bases lay between the germline ends. There are 15 residues in the CDR3. In DNA form, the CDR3 reads TGTGCCAGTAGTATAGACTTCTCTGGGGCCAACGTCCTGACTTTC. Its translation is CASSIDFSGANVLTF.

This chain connects TRBV27 to TRBJ2-1; tentative D call: TRBD1 (6 bases). V was shortened by 6 bases and J by 4 bases, with 13 bases between the two germline ends. CDR1 is MNHEY and CDR2 is SMNVEV in the germline V gene (reference sequence). CDR3 length: 14 amino acids. CDR3 sequence: CASSFGQPYNEQFF. The CDR3 DNA follows: TGTGCCAGCAGCTTTGGACAGCCATACAATGAGCAGTTCTTC.

The chain links TRBV27 to TRBJ1-5, with TRBD1 matching 7 bases. Trimming at V came to 5 bases and at J to 4 bases, leaving 11 bases not matched to a gene. Germline V gene sequence: CDR1 MNHEY, CDR2 SMNVEV (reference sequence). The CDR3 is 16 residues long. This CDR3 is CASSIAGTAVNQPQHF. The CDR3 DNA is TGTGCCAGCAGTATAGCCGGGACAGCAGTGAATCAGCCCCAGCATTTT.

This chain joins TRBV18 and TRBJ2-1, with D possibly being TRBD1 (5 bases). Trimming pared 0 bases from V and 3 bases from J, leaving 12 bases between. Germline values: CDR1 KGHSH, CDR2 LQKENI. CDR3 length: 16 residues. The CDR3 bases are TGTGCCAGCTCACCACCGGTTTCCAGGGACTACAATGAGCAGTTCTTC. The encoded protein is CASSPPVSRDYNEQFF.

The chain is built from TRBV28 and TRBJ2-7; the D gene is possibly TRBD1 (6 bases). The V and J ends lost 6 bases and 0 bases respectively, with 18 bases between them. Germline CDR1 is MDHEN and CDR2 is SYDVKM. The CDR3 contains 16 residues. The CDR3 nucleotides are TGTGCCAGCAGCCGAGACAGGCCGTCGCGCTCCTACGAGCAGTACTTC. Translation: CASSRDRPSRSYEQYF. The full variable domain, in which reference TRBV28 and TRBJ2-7 provide the parts outside the CDR3, is DVKVTQSSRYLVKRTGEKVFLECVQDMDHENMFWYRQDPGLGLRLIYFSYDVKMKEKGDIPEGYSVSREKKERFSLILESASTNQTSMYLCASSRDRPSRSYEQYFGPGTRLTVT.

This chain links TRBV9 with TRBJ2-7; possible D gene TRBD2, 5 bases. Trimming took 0 bases from V and 4 from J, leaving 14 bases between them. Germline V lookup: CDR1 SGDLS, CDR2 YYNGEE. The CDR3 sequence is 15 residues long. CDR3 amino acids: CASSVAPSSKYEQYF. CDR3 DNA sequence: TGTGCCAGCAGCGTAGCCCCTAGCTCTAAGTACGAGCAGTACTTC.

The V and J genes are TRBV19 and TRBJ2-5; possible D gene TRBD1, 6 bases. V gave up 5 bases and J gave up 7 bases, with 20 bases separating them. The CDR3 totals 15 residues. CDR1 is LNHDA and CDR2 is SQIVND in the germline V gene (reference sequence). As DNA, the CDR3 is TGTGCCAGTAGTGACCCGGGACACACAAAGTGGACCCAGTACTTC. Its translation: CASSDPGHTKWTQYF.

The chain is built from TRBV19 and TRBJ2-2, with D possibly TRBD1 on 5 matching bases. Trimming pared 1 base from V and 4 bases from J, leaving 7 bases between. Per the germline V gene, CDR1 is LNHDA and CDR2 is SQIVND (reference sequence). CDR3 length: 14 residues. CDR3: CASSIVQGTGELFF. As DNA, the CDR3 is TGTGCCAGTAGTATAGTTCAGGGCACCGGGGAGCTGTTTTTT.

The chain carries TRBV4-1 and TRBJ2-7; 11 bases fit TRBD1. This CDR3 contains 17 residues. With 1 base clipped from V and 3 bases from J, the junction kept 8 bases outside the gene matches. CDR1 is MGHRA and CDR2 is YSYEKL in the germline V gene. CDR3 sequence reads: CASSQGYRDRGFYEQYF. The CDR3 DNA is TGCGCCAGCAGCCAAGGATACCGGGACAGGGGGTTCTACGAGCAGTACTTC.

This chain links TRBV6-5 with TRBJ2-2; 7 bases agree with TRBD2. Trimming at V came to 6 bases and at J to 6 bases, leaving 4 bases not matched to a gene. This CDR3 contains 13 residues. CDR1 and CDR2 from the germline V gene are MNHEY and SVGAGI. This chain's CDR3 is CASRLGLAGELFF. The CDR3 DNA reads TGTGCCAGCAGACTCGGACTAGCCGGGGAGCTGTTTTTT.

This chain connects TRBV7-9 to TRBJ1-1; D call uncertain. Trimming took 3 bases from V and 8 from J, leaving 13 bases between them. The CDR3 is 13 amino acids. Germline V gives CDR1 SEHNR, CDR2 FQNEAQ (reference sequence). The CDR3 spells CASSLIRGAEAFF. The CDR3 DNA is TGTGCCAGCAGCTTGATCCGGGGAGCCGAAGCTTTCTTT.

The chain is built from TRBV5-1 and TRBJ1-4; D is perhaps TRBD1 (6 bases). The V end lost 0 bases, the J end lost 5 bases, and 11 bases lay between the germline ends. Germline V gene data show CDR1 as SGHRS and CDR2 as YFSETQ. The CDR3 length is 15 residues. CDR3 region: CASSLVSGANEKLFF. CDR3 nucleotide sequence: TGCGCCAGCAGCTTGGTATCAGGGGCCAATGAAAAACTGTTTTTT. The entire variable domain, with the rest obtained from reference TRBV5-1 and TRBJ1-4, is as follows: KAGVTQTPRYLIKTRGQQVTLSCSPISGHRSVSWYQQTPGQGLQFLFEYFSETQRNKGNFPGRFSGRQFSNSRSEMNVSTLELGDSALYLCASSLVSGANEKLFFGSGTQLSVL.

This chain uses TRBV6-5 with TRBJ2-3; no firm D call. CDR1 and CDR2 (germline): MNHEY, SVGAGI. The CDR3 is made up of 13 amino acids. V lost 7 bases to trimming and J lost 1 base, with 9 bases between them. The CDR3 DNA reads as TGTGCCAGCATGTTGTCGGGCACAGATACGCAGTATTTT. This translates into CASMLSGTDTQYF.

The chain couples TRBV18 to TRBJ2-6; TRBD1 agrees at 7 bases. With 8 bases clipped from V and 2 bases from J, the junction kept 3 bases outside the gene matches. This CDR3 spans 14 amino acids. Germline V gives CDR1 KGHSH, CDR2 LQKENI. CDR3 sequence reads: CASTTGTGANVLTF. The DNA for the CDR3 is TGTGCCAGCACGACAGGGACTGGGGCCAACGTCCTGACTTTC.

This clone was seen more than once but under ten times. The rearrangement uses TRBV13 and TRBJ1-1; D is ambiguous. Trimming stripped 6 bases from V and 11 bases from J, with 19 bases between. This CDR3 is built from 13 residues. Germline loops: CDR1 PRHDT, CDR2 FYEKMQ (reference sequence). This CDR3 is CASSSTARRAAFF. In DNA form, the CDR3 reads TGTGCCAGCAGTTCCACTGCGCGGAGGGCGGCTTTCTTT.

V is TRBV18 and J is TRBJ1-2; a weak D match, TRBD1 (5 bases). The germline V gene has CDR1 KGHSH and CDR2 LQKENI. The V end was cut by 2 bases, the J end by 5 bases, with 15 bases between. CDR3 length: 15 residues. This chain's CDR3 is CASSPGATVDYGYTF. The DNA of the CDR3 is TGTGCCAGCTCACCAGGGGCGACAGTCGATTATGGCTACACCTTC.

The rearrangement joins TRBV29-1 to TRBJ2-2; 11 bases match TRBD2. This CDR3 has 15 amino acids. V gave up 4 bases and J gave up 2 bases; unmatched junction bases: 3. CDR1 SQVTM and CDR2 ANQGSEA come from the germline V gene. CDR3: CSVAGTSGNTGELFF. CDR3 DNA sequence: TGCAGCGTTGCCGGGACTAGCGGTAACACCGGGGAGCTGTTTTTT.

V gene TRBV6-6 combines with J gene TRBJ2-1; D is possibly TRBD2 (5 bases). Looked up from germline, CDR1 is MNHNY and CDR2 is SVGAGI (reference sequence). The CDR3 is 14 residues long. V lost 0 bases and J lost 5, with 8 bases in between. CDR3 sequence: CASSYSGSHNEQFF. CDR3 nucleotide sequence: TGTGCCAGCAGTTACTCTGGGAGTCACAATGAGCAGTTCTTC.

The genes are TRBV5-1 and TRBJ2-5; D is possibly TRBD2 (5 bases). The V and J ends lost 0 bases and 9 bases respectively, with 6 bases between them. Germline CDR1 reads SGHRS; CDR2 reads YFSETQ. The CDR3 spans 11 residues. CDR3 DNA sequence: TGCGCCAGCAGCTTGGCGAGGGCCCAGTACTTC. This sequence encodes CASSLARAQYF.

This clone was found a few times. The chain uses TRBV7-2 and TRBJ2-7, with D maybe TRBD2 (6 bases). Trimming pared 4 bases from V and 3 bases from J, leaving 19 bases between. The germline V gene encodes CDR1 SGHTA and CDR2 FQGNSA. The CDR3 contains 16 residues. The DNA of the CDR3 is TGTGCCAGCAGCTCCCTCGGGAGCCCCCCCATCTACGAGCAGTACTTC. Amino acids: CASSSLGSPPIYEQYF.

The table lists this clone with a count of one. J is TRBJ2-7 and V is TRBV11-2; TRBD2 is a possible D gene (5 bases). Germline-derived CDR1 and CDR2 are SGHAT and FQNNGV. Trimming pared 5 bases from V and 3 bases from J, leaving 11 bases between. The CDR3 loop spans 13 amino acids. The CDR3: CASSHYGDYEQYF. The CDR3 region has the DNA TGTGCCAGCAGCCACTACGGGGACTACGAGCAGTACTTC.

The chain employs TRBV5-1 and TRBJ2-7, with D possibly TRBD1 on 5 matching bases. The length of the CDR3 is 14 residues. The V end was cut by 0 bases, the J end by 2 bases, with 9 bases between. Germline V gene lookup returns CDR1 SGHRS and CDR2 YFSETQ. Here the CDR3 reads CASSLGTPTYEQYF. In DNA, the CDR3 is TGCGCCAGCAGCTTGGGGACACCGACCTACGAGCAGTACTTC.